These 30 T cell receptor beta chains were sequenced from one sample in a study of technical replicates of blood from several donors. TCRdb keeps only in-frame clones here, not all; method: immunoSEQ multiplex PCR. The data show 95,000 or so clones, approximately 95% seen once. Sequenced: T cells isolated from PBMCs. All receptors come from a human donor in good health.

The chain carries TRBV13 and TRBJ1-1; D is uncertain. Trimming left V 1 base short and J 5 bases short, with 5 bases between. This CDR3 region has 12 residues. Germline assignment: CDR1 PRHDT and CDR2 FYEKMQ (reference sequence). The CDR3 bases are TGTGCCAGCAGCTTAGCTTTGACTGAAGCTTTCTTT. It codes for CASSLALTEAFF.

The chain joins TRBV7-9 to TRBJ1-2; D is ambiguous. There are 15 residues in the CDR3. Germline CDR1 is SEHNR and CDR2 is FQNEAQ (reference sequence). The V end lost 5 bases, the J end lost 8 bases, and 21 bases lay between the germline ends. The CDR3 bases are TGTGCCAGCAGCCCGGCCGGGCAGGACTACTTCGGCTACACCTTC. Amino acid sequence: CASSPAGQDYFGYTF. Full variable domain (missing parts from reference TRBV7-9 and TRBJ1-2): DTGVSQNPRHKITKRGQNVTFRCDPISEHNRLYWYRQTLGQGPEFLTYFQNEAQLEKSRLLSDRFSAERPKGSFSTLEIQRTEQGDSAMYLCASSPAGQDYFGYTFGSGTRLTVV.

The chain is built from TRBV6-5 and TRBJ2-2, with TRBD2 matching 13 bases. The CDR3 loop spans 15 amino acids. With 7 bases clipped from V and 5 bases from J, the junction kept 4 bases outside the gene matches. Germline loops: CDR1 MNHEY, CDR2 SVGAGI. As DNA, the CDR3 is TGTGCCAGCATTGGACTAGCGGGAGTAACCGGGGAGCTGTTTTTT. Its translation is CASIGLAGVTGELFF.

The CDR3 region has the DNA TGTGCCAGTTCCGGGAGTAAAAACATTCAGTACTTC. Translation: CASSGSKNIQYF. The chain joins TRBV27 to TRBJ2-4, with D possibly matching TRBD2 (6 bases). The CDR3 extends over 12 amino acids. Germline CDR1 MNHEY, CDR2 SMNVEV (reference sequence). Trimming removed 9 bases at V and 4 bases at J, with 10 bases between.

The chain recombines TRBV6-6 with TRBJ2-3; D possibly corresponds to TRBD1 (5 bases). CDR1 and CDR2 from the germline V gene are MNHNY and SVGAGI (reference sequence). Trimming took 2 bases from V and 5 from J, leaving 8 bases between them. The CDR3 sequence is 13 residues long. For the CDR3, the DNA is TGTGCCAGCAGTTACCCAGGGCTAGATACGCAGTATTTT. Protein sequence: CASSYPGLDTQYF.

This chain connects TRBV7-8 to TRBJ2-2, with TRBD1 matching over 9 bases. The ends lost 8 bases at V and 2 bases at J; junction bases unmatched: 6. From germline, CDR1 is SGHVS and CDR2 FQNEAQ. There are 15 residues in the CDR3. The DNA of the CDR3 is TGTGCCAGCTTGGGGGACAGGGTTAACACCGGGGAGCTGTTTTTT. This translates into CASLGDRVNTGELFF.

This chain joins TRBV7-3 and TRBJ2-1; 11 positions match TRBD1. V shed 5 bases, J shed 6 bases, and the junction held 6 bases outside the gene matches. Per the germline V gene, CDR1 is SGHTA and CDR2 is FQGTGA. This CDR3 is 15 amino acids long. The CDR3 DNA follows: TGTGCCAGCAGCCAGGGACAGGGGGGTATCAATGAGCAGTTCTTC. Translation: CASSQGQGGINEQFF.

This chain connects TRBV6-6 to TRBJ2-5; 7 bases fit TRBD2. Germline V CDR1 and CDR2: MNHNY, SVGAGI (reference sequence). V was clipped by 6 bases and J by 3 bases; unmatched bases: 10. The CDR3 spans 15 residues. CDR3 DNA sequence: TGTGCCAGCAGGGCGGCCAGGGCGGGAGAAGAGACCCAGTACTTC. It encodes CASRAARAGEETQYF.

This chain joins TRBV11-3 and TRBJ1-1; TRBD1 agrees at 8 bases. This CDR3 is 14 amino acids long. CDR1 is SGHNT, CDR2 YENEEA, per germline. V lost 5 bases, J lost 3 bases, and 5 bases stayed unmatched. The CDR3 region is CASSLGQVDTEAFF. The CDR3 DNA sequence: TGTGCCAGCAGCCTGGGACAGGTTGACACTGAAGCTTTCTTT. Complete variable domain (other parts from reference TRBV11-3 and TRBJ1-1): EAGVVQSPRYKIIEKKQPVAFWCNPISGHNTLYWYLQNLGQGPELLIRYENEEAVDDSQLPKDRFSAERLKGVDSTLKIQPAELGDSAVYLCASSLGQVDTEAFFGQGTRLTVV.

This chain joins TRBV7-3 and TRBJ2-1; 11 nucleotides line up with TRBD2. Losses at the gene ends were 5 bases for V and 3 bases for J; bases not matched to a gene: 3. CDR3 length: 15 residues. Germline lookup yields CDR1 SGHTA and CDR2 FQGTGA. In DNA form, the CDR3 reads TGTGCCAGCAGCCCAACTAGCGGGAGCTACAATGAGCAGTTCTTC. This encodes CASSPTSGSYNEQFF.

The chain uses TRBV4-3 and TRBJ1-2; tentatively, D is TRBD1 (6 bases). Germline lookup yields CDR1 LGHNA and CDR2 YSLEER. The CDR3 is made up of 15 amino acids. V lost 1 base, J lost 6 bases, and 15 bases lay in between. CDR3 DNA sequence: TGCGCCAGCAGCCAAGTGAGCCCGACAGGTGATGGCTACACCTTC. It yields the protein CASSQVSPTGDGYTF.

The J gene is TRBJ2-7, the V gene TRBV25-1; no clear D. Germline values: CDR1 MGHDK, CDR2 SYGVNS. CDR3 length equals 14 residues. V gave up 3 bases and J gave up 1 base, with 10 bases separating them. The CDR3 DNA follows: TGTGCCAGCAGTGACATCGGTTTTTCCTACGAGCAGTACTTC. This translates into CASSDIGFSYEQYF.

This sequence joins TRBV11-2 and TRBJ2-7; 11 bases match TRBD1. The CDR3 totals 14 residues. The germline V gene has CDR1 SGHAT and CDR2 FQNNGV. Unmatched junction bases numbered 11, after V lost 10 bases and J lost 6 bases. The chain's CDR3 is CAIPLGTGGPEQYF. The CDR3 DNA sequence: TGTGCCATCCCTCTCGGGACAGGGGGACCCGAGCAGTACTTC.

This chain's CDR3 is CASTLAGVWTEAFF. CDR3 bases: TGTGCCAGCACCCTTGCGGGGGTATGGACTGAAGCTTTCTTT. The rearrangement uses TRBV5-6 and TRBJ1-1; D possibly corresponds to TRBD1 (5 bases). CDR1 and CDR2 (germline): SGHDT, YYEEEE. V lost 6 bases and J 5 bases, leaving 17 bases between the germline ends. CDR3 size: 14 residues.

The rearrangement links TRBV19 to TRBJ2-2; 9 bases are a match to TRBD2. The CDR3 totals 15 residues. CDR1 is LNHDA and CDR2 is SQIVND in the germline V gene (reference sequence). Trimming removed 6 bases from V and 7 bases from J; junction bases left unmatched: 9. The CDR3 protein is CASRPTSGRDGELFF. CDR3 bases: TGTGCCAGTAGACCCACTAGCGGGCGGGACGGGGAGCTGTTTTTT.

V usage is TRBV4-3 and J usage is TRBJ2-1; tentatively, D is TRBD2 (7 bases). V lost 0 bases to trimming and J lost 5 bases, with 17 bases between them. Per the germline V gene, CDR1 is LGHNA and CDR2 is YSLEER. The CDR3 contains 17 residues. The CDR3 DNA sequence: TGCGCCAGCAGCCAAGAAGGGGGTAGCGGGCTTGACAATGAGCAGTTCTTC. Translated: CASSQEGGSGLDNEQFF.

This clone turned up a few times. The rearrangement uses TRBV30 and TRBJ1-1, with 10 bases that match TRBD1. Per germline, CDR1 GTSNPN and CDR2 SVGIG (reference sequence). CDR3 length: 14 amino acids. Trimming took 2 bases from V and 4 from J; bases not matched to a gene: 4. CDR3 in amino acids: CAWSPDRGSTEAFF. The DNA of the CDR3 is TGTGCCTGGAGTCCGGACAGGGGGAGCACTGAAGCTTTCTTT.

This clone was counted a single time. The chain couples TRBV19 to TRBJ2-1; 7 positions agree with TRBD2. The J segment lost 6 bases and the V segment lost 7 bases, leaving 12 bases of the junction unmatched. CDR1 and CDR2 (germline): LNHDA, SQIVND (reference sequence). The CDR3 length is 15 residues. The CDR3 DNA follows: TGTGCCAGTATTCGGAGGGAGGGCCAGCCCAATGAGCAGTTCTTC. It yields the protein CASIRREGQPNEQFF.

This clone was found once. This chain connects TRBV19 to TRBJ2-5, with D perhaps TRBD2 (6 bases). The CDR3 contains 16 residues. Germline V CDR1 and CDR2: LNHDA, SQIVND (reference sequence). Trimming took off 5 bases at V and 1 base at J, with 17 bases between the two ends. CDR3 DNA sequence: TGTGCCAGTAGTCGTCGCCTAGCGAGTCCCCAAGAGACCCAGTACTTC. Its protein product is CASSRRLASPQETQYF.

With regard to this clone: The sample has other DNA sequences that encode this CDR3 too. The chain combines TRBV6-5 with TRBJ1-5; D not certain. Germline loops: CDR1 MNHEY, CDR2 SVGAGI. The V gene lost 6 bases and the J gene lost 0 bases, with 6 bases spanning the gap. There are 13 residues in the CDR3. In DNA form, the CDR3 reads TGTGCCAGCAGGAGTTATAGCAATCAGCCCCAGCATTTT. Translation gives CASRSYSNQPQHF.

The chain carries TRBV19 and TRBJ1-2; D gene unclear. Germline CDR1 LNHDA, CDR2 SQIVND (reference sequence). CDR3 length: 14 amino acids. Trimming left V 5 bases short and J 3 bases short, with 13 bases between. The CDR3 loop is CASSPGSGDYGYTF. The CDR3 DNA sequence: TGTGCCAGTAGTCCGGGGTCCGGAGACTATGGCTACACCTTC.

The chain recombines TRBV5-1 with TRBJ2-7; possible D gene TRBD1, 6 bases. Germline CDR1 reads SGHRS; CDR2 reads YFSETQ. CDR3 length: 14 amino acids. V lost 3 bases to trimming and J lost 0 bases, with 10 bases between them. The DNA for the CDR3 is TGCGCCAGCAGCTACAGGGCTGACTCCTACGAGCAGTACTTC. Translation gives CASSYRADSYEQYF.

V usage is TRBV27 and J usage is TRBJ1-1; no clear D. Germline lookup yields CDR1 MNHEY and CDR2 SMNVEV (reference sequence). Between the trimmed V and J ends, which lost 8 bases and 3 bases, there was a span of 13 bases. This CDR3 contains 13 residues. CDR3 nucleotide sequence: TGTGCCAGCCGACGGGGTGGGGACACTGAAGCTTTCTTT. Protein sequence: CASRRGGDTEAFF.

The rearrangement uses TRBV27 and TRBJ2-2; 8 positions match TRBD1. Germline CDR1 MNHEY, CDR2 SMNVEV (reference sequence). The CDR3 is made up of 13 amino acids. Trimming removed 7 bases from V and 8 bases from J; junction bases left unmatched: 6. The CDR3 region is CASKDRVSGELFF. CDR3 bases: TGTGCCAGCAAGGACAGGGTCAGTGGGGAGCTGTTTTTT.

CDR3 in DNA: TGCGCCAGCAGCCAAGTCGAACAGGGGAGTCAGCCCCAGCATTTT. Protein: CASSQVEQGSQPQHF. The chain has TRBV4-1 and TRBJ1-5; TRBD1 aligns across 7 bases. Germline V gene data show CDR1 as MGHRA and CDR2 as YSYEKL. V shed 1 base and J 6 bases; nucleotides not matched to a gene: 6. This CDR3 spans 15 amino acids.

The CDR3 DNA reads TGTGCCAGCTGCAGGGAGCGGGAGGGCCGAAGAGATACGCAGTATTTT. Its translation: CASCREREGRRDTQYF. The chain joins TRBV9 to TRBJ2-3; TRBD2 aligns across 10 bases. The germline V gene encodes CDR1 SGDLS and CDR2 YYNGEE. The J segment lost 5 bases and the V segment lost 7 bases, leaving 13 bases of the junction unmatched. The CDR3 sequence is 16 residues long. Variable domain in full (rest from reference TRBV9 and TRBJ2-3): DSGVTQTPKHLITATGQRVTLRCSPRSGDLSVYWYQQSLDQGLQFLIQYYNGEERAKGNILERFSAQQFPDLHSELNLSSLELGDSALYFCASCREREGRRDTQYFGPGTRLTVL.

The chain combines TRBV5-1 with TRBJ2-1; TRBD2 agrees at 10 bases. Germline V CDR1 and CDR2: SGHRS, YFSETQ. V gave up 0 bases and J gave up 8 bases; unmatched junction bases: 8. The CDR3 totals 16 residues. This chain's CDR3 is CASSLVSGRRDHEQFF. DNA of the CDR3: TGCGCCAGCAGCTTGGTTAGCGGGAGGAGAGACCATGAGCAGTTCTTC.

The rearrangement joins TRBV2 to TRBJ2-7, with 9 bases identical to TRBD1. The V segment lost 6 bases and the J segment 5 bases; nucleotides outside the gene matches: 14. The CDR3 runs 16 residues. Germline CDR1 SNHLY, CDR2 FYNNEI. The CDR3 nucleotides are TGTGCCAGCAGGAACGGAATCCGGGACAGGGCCCACGAGCAGTACTTC. Translation gives CASRNGIRDRAHEQYF.

The chain combines TRBV5-1 with TRBJ1-3; D not certain. Between the trimmed V and J ends, which lost 2 bases and 2 bases, there was a span of 11 bases. This CDR3 has 15 amino acids. CDR1 is SGHRS, CDR2 YFSETQ, per germline. Here the CDR3 DNA reads TGCGCCAGCAGCTTAGAGGGATGGACTGGAAACACCATATATTTT. Protein: CASSLEGWTGNTIYF.

V and J are TRBV6-5 and TRBJ2-7; TRBD2 is a possible D gene (6 bases). The CDR3 has 15 amino acids. Germline V lookup: CDR1 MNHEY, CDR2 SVGAGI. V lost 6 bases and J 0 bases, leaving 15 bases between the germline ends. CDR3 sequence reads: CASSPYGGTSYEQYF. The CDR3 DNA is TGTGCCAGCAGCCCGTACGGGGGTACCTCCTACGAGCAGTACTTC.